This record covers a single T cell receptor beta chain. Its antigen is still unknown. The germline CDR1 and CDR2 sequences are SQVTM and ANQGSEA. The CDR3 totals 13 residues. Deletions cut 3 bases from V and 8 bases from J, with 16 bases between. From alopecia areata patients, lesional scalp punch biopsies and peripheral blood were collected. The authors extracted RNA and reverse transcribed it into cDNA as the sequencing template. Assay: immunoSEQ multiplex PCR; the TCRdb copy retains only in-frame clones and omits some. The repertoire holds about 130,000 clones, with more than 40% as singletons. These data belong to a study of CD8+ T cells in alopecia areata. The wider study: Treatment ran 6 to 18 months, with 6 months of follow-up afterward.

Study-level findings and limits: Sequence data from scalp samples additionally include resident alphabeta T cells of normal skin. More clonal than normal scalp was lesional scalp, particularly alopecia totalis/universalis.

This receptor was taken from a human donor with alopecia areata. The chain has TRBV29-1 and TRBJ1-2; D unclear. Source: CD8+ T cells sorted from blood, taken at week 0. The CDR3 DNA follows: TGCAGCGTTGAGCCGACTACTCGTCGGGGCTACACCTTC. This encodes CSVEPTTRRGYTF.